The present T cell receptor (beta chain) was sequenced within a study of blood T cells in healthy people across ages. About the study: Capture by template switching was about one barcoded beta molecule per two T cells.

The CDR3 length is 14 residues. Germline CDR1 and CDR2: SEHNR and FQNEAQ (reference sequence). Trimming shortened V by 2 bases and J by 1 base, and 8 bases separated the two germline ends. Primed by a sample-barcoded 5' primer and a J-beta primer mix, a second PCR proceeded for about 7 to 11 cycles. TCRdb re-derived calls from the 5' RACE reads in MiXCR, one entry per CDR3 protein. The sample has some 1.5 million distinct CDR3 sequences, under 30% seen once. Material for sequencing was blood. The chain links TRBV7-9 to TRBJ2-5; no definite D call. This sequence was found in a woman younger than 45 in good health. DNA of the CDR3: TGTGCCAGCAGCTTAACAAATCCCCAAGAGACCCAGTACTTC. This sequence encodes CASSLTNPQETQYF.